This is a list of T cell receptor beta chains from one sample in a study of human T cells and chemical hapten exposure. Each CDR3 protein is one row after TCRdb ran MiXCR on the RACE reads. The sample has tens of thousands of distinct CDR3 sequences, more than 9% seen once; the top ten hold approximately 5%. The material was whole blood, obtained in connection with sensitization to the hapten diphenylcyclopropenone (DPC). The receptors originated from a woman aged 50 to 60 with alopecia areata. Some clones in this sample may be carry-over from other donors' samples. CDR3s include the opening cysteine and the closing phenylalanine or tryptophan. Fields, in order: V gene, D gene, J gene, clone size, CDR3 protein, CDR3 DNA. A D gene is named only where the DNA matches it firmly. Clone size, where shown, is once, few, many, or a class for clones that have expanded.

TRBV7-6	NA	TRBJ2-5	many	CASSTNQYLQGQETQYF	TGTGCCAGCAGTACCAACCAATACCTACAGGGACAAGAGACCCAGTACTTC
TRBV11-2	NA	TRBJ2-3	many	CASTKGNLGLAYTDTQYF	TGTGCCAGCACCAAGGGAAACCTGGGGCTAGCCTACACAGATACGCAGTATTTT
TRBV15	TRBD2	TRBJ2-1	few	CATSSPRLAGAQVLSNEQFF	TGTGCCACCAGCAGCCCAAGACTAGCGGGAGCCCAGGTACTGTCCAATGAGCAGTTCTTC
TRBV20-1	TRBD2	TRBJ2-1	few	CSARAGTSGRYNEQFF	TGCAGTGCTAGAGCCGGGACTAGCGGGAGGTACAATGAGCAGTTCTTC
TRBV5-5	NA	TRBJ2-2	many	CASSLGPATGELFF	TGTGCCAGCAGCTTGGGGCCAGCCACCGGGGAGCTGTTTTTT
TRBV29-1	TRBD1	TRBJ1-2	many	CSVPVGGTGRYGYTF	TGCAGCGTTCCGGTCGGAGGGACAGGGAGGTATGGCTACACCTTC
TRBV11-2	TRBD2	TRBJ2-1	NA	CASSLLRGRLAGEGLLSYNEQFF	TGTGCCAGCAGCTTATTGCGGGGTAGGCTAGCGGGAGAGGGCCTCCTCTCCTACAATGAGCAGTTCTTC
TRBV12-3/TRBV12-4	NA	TRBJ2-2	many	CASSSLARGTGELFF	TGTGCCAGCAGCTCACTGGCTCGGGGCACCGGGGAGCTGTTTTTT
TRBV7-8	NA	TRBJ2-7	NA	CASSLYHETSHEQYF	TGTGCCAGCAGCCTCTATCATGAGACTTCCCACGAGCAGTACTTC
TRBV2	NA	TRBJ2-2	few	CASSIRGASTGELFF	TGTGCCAGTAGTATCAGGGGGGCGAGCACCGGGGAGCTGTTTTTT
TRBV27	NA	TRBJ1-6	many	CASSLVTRYNSPLHF	TGTGCCAGCAGTTTAGTAACCCGCTATAATTCACCCCTCCACTTT
TRBV7-2	TRBD1	TRBJ1-6	many	CASSAWTGGNSPLHF	TGTGCCAGCAGCGCCTGGACAGGAGGCAATTCACCCCTCCACTTT
TRBV7-9	NA	TRBJ2-1	many	CASSPRPGASYNEQFF	TGTGCCAGCAGCCCACGTCCAGGGGCCTCCTACAATGAGCAGTTCTTC
TRBV9	NA	TRBJ1-2	NA	CASSVGTNYGYTF	TGTGCCAGCAGCGTAGGAACTAACTATGGCTACACCTTC
TRBV7-9	NA	TRBJ1-2	many	CASSSIYGYTF	TGTGCCAGCAGCTCCATCTATGGCTACACCTTC
TRBV18	NA	TRBJ2-7	few	CASSPASYRDVPYEQYF	TGTGCCAGCTCACCAGCCTCCTACCGGGACGTACCCTACGAGCAGTACTTC
TRBV7-6	TRBD2	TRBJ2-1	NA	CASSLPSGNPYNEQFF	TGTGCCAGCAGCTTACCTAGCGGGAACCCCTACAATGAGCAGTTCTTC
TRBV3-1	TRBD1	TRBJ1-5	few	CASSQGQSYSNQPQHF	TGTGCCAGCAGCCAGGGACAGAGTTATAGCAATCAGCCCCAGCATTTT
TRBV6-6	NA	TRBJ2-7	many	CASSYSGMGGGSSYEQYF	TGTGCCAGCAGTTACTCGGGGATGGGGGGCGGCAGCTCCTACGAGCAGTACTTC
TRBV28	NA	TRBJ1-5	few	CATRQDLNQPQHF	TGTGCCACCCGACAGGACCTCAATCAGCCCCAGCATTTT
TRBV28	TRBD2	TRBJ2-1	many	CASSPPPGRPGAYNEQFF	TGTGCCAGCAGTCCTCCCCCCGGGAGGCCCGGGGCCTACAATGAGCAGTTCTTC
TRBV27	TRBD1	TRBJ1-5	few	CASSSTGDGPNQPQHF	TGTGCCAGCAGTTCGACAGGGGACGGTCCGAATCAGCCCCAGCATTTT
TRBV5-1	NA	TRBJ1-2	NA	CASSVSQGTNYGYTF	TGCGCCAGCAGCGTGTCGCAGGGCACTAACTATGGCTACACCTTC
TRBV13	NA	TRBJ2-3	few	CASRGTDTQYF	TGTGCCAGCAGGGGGACAGATACGCAGTATTTT
TRBV28	NA	TRBJ2-1	NA	CASRGEVWSYNEQFF	TGTGCCAGCAGGGGGGAAGTCTGGTCCTACAATGAGCAGTTCTTC
TRBV5-6	NA	TRBJ1-5	many	CASSLLWQSNQPQHF	TGTGCCAGCAGCTTACTCTGGCAGAGCAATCAGCCCCAGCATTTT
TRBV7-2	TRBD2	TRBJ2-2	few	CASSLASGANKGELFF	TGTGCCAGCAGCTTAGCTAGCGGGGCCAACAAAGGGGAGCTGTTTTTT
TRBV29-1	NA	TRBJ1-1	once	CSVADGWTRMNTEAFF	TGCAGCGTTGCCGACGGTTGGACCCGTATGAACACTGAAGCTTTCTTT
TRBV28	NA	TRBJ1-2	NA	CASTETGTGYGYTF	TGTGCCAGCACAGAAACAGGGACGGGATATGGCTACACCTTC
TRBV29-1	NA	TRBJ1-1	many	CSVGGLANTEAFF	TGCAGCGTTGGGGGGTTGGCTAACACTGAAGCTTTCTTT
TRBV29-1	NA	TRBJ2-1	few	CSVAPYLGLNNEQFF	TGCAGCGTCGCGCCTTACCTCGGGTTGAACAATGAGCAGTTCTTC
TRBV3-1	NA	TRBJ2-6	many	CASSPRTGANVLTF	TGTGCCAGCAGCCCAAGGACTGGGGCCAACGTCCTGACTTTC
TRBV7-9	NA	TRBJ2-7	few	CASSPNGLLAYEQYF	TGTGCCAGCAGCCCCAACGGACTCTTAGCCTACGAGCAGTACTTC
TRBV30	NA	TRBJ2-5	NA	CAWSTFRVTQYF	TGTGCCTGGAGTACCTTCAGGGTGACCCAGTACTTC
TRBV5-1	TRBD1	TRBJ1-1	NA	CASSRAGTANVEAFF	TGCGCCAGCAGCAGAGCCGGGACAGCGAACGTTGAAGCTTTCTTT
TRBV5-4	NA	TRBJ2-5	many	CASSLKRGQGETQYF	TGTGCCAGCAGCTTAAAAAGGGGCCAAGGAGAGACCCAGTACTTC
TRBV6-5	NA	TRBJ2-2	many	CASGLWAGELFF	TGTGCCAGCGGATTGTGGGCCGGGGAGCTGTTTTTT
TRBV7-6	TRBD1	TRBJ2-2	medium-sized	CASRTGAGELFF	TGTGCCAGCAGGACAGGGGCCGGGGAGCTGTTTTTT
TRBV20-1	NA	TRBJ2-3	many	CSASPRAARARGDTQYF	TGCAGTGCGAGTCCCCGAGCCGCGAGGGCCAGAGGAGATACGCAGTATTTT
TRBV28	TRBD1	TRBJ2-7	many	CASSAMDRTYEQYF	TGTGCCAGCAGTGCAATGGACAGGACCTACGAGCAGTACTTC